This TCR beta chain came from a study of blood T cell repertoires in COVID-19. Whole-study context: Sites in the United States, Italy and Spain provided acute and convalescent COVID-19 samples. PBMCs, B-cell-depleted T cells, or T cells provided the cDNA or gDNA that made up the material.

Under the authors' procedure: Amplification from reference gene primers served as the basis for estimated nucleated cell counts. The method was immunoSEQ multiplex PCR; TCRdb's version includes in-frame clones alone and lacks a portion of them. D and trimming come from the DNA, and the V and J calls and clone size come from that table. The sample consists of 50,000 to 65,000 clones, about 83% of them appearing once. The CDR3 totals 15 residues. V was trimmed by 3 bases and J by 1 base, leaving 14 bases between them. Germline V gene sequence: CDR1 DFQATT, CDR2 SNEGSKA (reference sequence). This receptor was taken from a human donor in a cohort sampled during active COVID-19. Sequencing input: peripheral blood. The genes are TRBV20-1 and TRBJ2-3; D is ambiguous. CDR3 loop: CSASLAGKGTDTQYF. DNA of the CDR3: TGCAGTGCTAGTTTGGCAGGAAAAGGCACAGATACGCAGTATTTT.